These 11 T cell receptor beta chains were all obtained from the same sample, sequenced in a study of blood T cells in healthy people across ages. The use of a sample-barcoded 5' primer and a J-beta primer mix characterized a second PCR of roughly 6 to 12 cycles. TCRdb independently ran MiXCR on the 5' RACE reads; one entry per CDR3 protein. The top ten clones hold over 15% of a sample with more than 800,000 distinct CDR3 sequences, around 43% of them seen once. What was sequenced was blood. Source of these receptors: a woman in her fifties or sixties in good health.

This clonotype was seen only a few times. Here the CDR3 DNA reads TGCAGTGCTAGGGAAGGGAATGCTGGGGCCAACGTCCTGACTTTC. Translating it yields CSAREGNAGANVLTF. The chain carries TRBV20-1 and TRBJ2-6; no clear D. V lost 3 bases and J lost 2, with 11 bases in between. Germline loops: CDR1 DFQATT, CDR2 SNEGSKA (reference sequence). The CDR3 is made up of 15 amino acids.

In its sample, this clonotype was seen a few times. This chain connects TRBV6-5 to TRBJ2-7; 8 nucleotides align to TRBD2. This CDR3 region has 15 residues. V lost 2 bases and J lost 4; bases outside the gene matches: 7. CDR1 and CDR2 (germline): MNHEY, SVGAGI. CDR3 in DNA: TGTGCCAGCAGTTACACGGGAGGGCAGGCTTACGAGCAGTACTTC. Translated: CASSYTGGQAYEQYF.

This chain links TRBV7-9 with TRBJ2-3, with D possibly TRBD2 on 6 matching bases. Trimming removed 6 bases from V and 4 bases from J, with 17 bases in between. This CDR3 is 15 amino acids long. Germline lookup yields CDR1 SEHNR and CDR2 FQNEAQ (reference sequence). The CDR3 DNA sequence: TGTGCCAGCAGTCGAACTAGACTAGGCGCAGATACGCAGTATTTT. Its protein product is CASSRTRLGADTQYF. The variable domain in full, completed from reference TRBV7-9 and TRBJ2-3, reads DTGVSQNPRHKITKRGQNVTFRCDPISEHNRLYWYRQTLGQGPEFLTYFQNEAQLEKSRLLSDRFSAERPKGSFSTLEIQRTEQGDSAMYLCASSRTRLGADTQYFGPGTRLTVL.

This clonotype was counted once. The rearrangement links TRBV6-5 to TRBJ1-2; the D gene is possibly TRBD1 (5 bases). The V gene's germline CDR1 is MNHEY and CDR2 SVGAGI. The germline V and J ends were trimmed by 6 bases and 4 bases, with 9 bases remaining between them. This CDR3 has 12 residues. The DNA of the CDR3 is TGTGCCAGCAGCGGACACGGCTATGGCTACACCTTC. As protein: CASSGHGYGYTF.

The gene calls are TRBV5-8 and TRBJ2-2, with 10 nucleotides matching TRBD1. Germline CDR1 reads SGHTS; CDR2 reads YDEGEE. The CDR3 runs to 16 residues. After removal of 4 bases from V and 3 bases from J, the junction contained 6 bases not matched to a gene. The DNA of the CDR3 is TGTGCCAGCAGCCCCGGGGACAGGGGTGACACCGGGGAGCTGTTTTTT. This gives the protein CASSPGDRGDTGELFF.

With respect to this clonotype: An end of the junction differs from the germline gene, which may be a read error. The CDR3 DNA reads TGTGCCAGCAGTGCATCAGCCTACGAGCAGTACTTC. This encodes CASSASAYEQYF. This chain connects TRBV5-1 to TRBJ2-7; D gene unclear. The germline CDR1 and CDR2 sequences are SGHRS and YFSETQ. This CDR3 is built from 12 residues.

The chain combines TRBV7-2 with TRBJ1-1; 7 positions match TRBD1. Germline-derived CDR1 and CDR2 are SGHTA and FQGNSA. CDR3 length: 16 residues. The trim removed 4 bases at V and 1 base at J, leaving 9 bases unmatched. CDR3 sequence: CASSSDRAPRNTEAFF. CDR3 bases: TGTGCCAGCAGCTCAGACAGGGCTCCCCGGAACACTGAAGCTTTCTTT.

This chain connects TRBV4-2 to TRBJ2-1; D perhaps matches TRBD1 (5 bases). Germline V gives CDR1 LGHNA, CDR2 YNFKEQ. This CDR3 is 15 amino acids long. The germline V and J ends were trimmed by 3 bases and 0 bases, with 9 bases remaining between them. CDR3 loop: CASSQDDSSYNEQFF. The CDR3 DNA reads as TGTGCCAGCAGCCAGGATGACAGCTCCTACAATGAGCAGTTCTTC.

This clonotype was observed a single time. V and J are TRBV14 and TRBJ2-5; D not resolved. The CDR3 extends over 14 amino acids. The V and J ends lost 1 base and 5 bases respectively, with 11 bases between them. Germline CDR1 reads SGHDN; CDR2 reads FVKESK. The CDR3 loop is CASSQAQIGETQYF. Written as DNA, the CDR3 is TGTGCCAGCAGCCAAGCCCAGATTGGGGAGACCCAGTACTTC.

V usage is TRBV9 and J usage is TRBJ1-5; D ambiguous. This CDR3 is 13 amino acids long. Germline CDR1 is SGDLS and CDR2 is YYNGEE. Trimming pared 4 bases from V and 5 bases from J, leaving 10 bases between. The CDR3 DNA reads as TGTGCCAGCAGCTCAGATGAAGATCAGCCCCAGCATTTT. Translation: CASSSDEDQPQHF.

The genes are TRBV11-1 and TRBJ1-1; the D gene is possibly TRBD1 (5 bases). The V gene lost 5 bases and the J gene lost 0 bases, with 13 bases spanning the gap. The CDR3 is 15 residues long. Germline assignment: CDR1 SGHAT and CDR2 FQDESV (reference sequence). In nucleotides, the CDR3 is TGTGCCAGCAGCCTCAGGGTGGCCATGAACACTGAAGCTTTCTTT. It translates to CASSLRVAMNTEAFF.